The 25 T cell receptor beta chains below were found in one sample sequenced in a study of T cell responses to AZD1222 COVID-19 vaccine. Data came from immunoSEQ multiplex PCR; TCRdb stores just in-frame clones and leaves some out. The sample includes approximately 150,000 clones, 80% to 90% of them seen just once. The material sequenced was peripheral blood, taken on day 0 of AZD1222 vaccination. These receptors were taken from an adult in good health.

The chain links TRBV6-1 to TRBJ1-5; no reliable D call. Trimming left V 2 bases short and J 4 bases short, with 12 bases between. Germline CDR1 reads MNHNS; CDR2 reads SASEGT. CDR3 size: 15 residues. CDR3 coding DNA: TGTGCCAGCAGTGAAATGGACGGCGGGAATCAGCCCCAGCATTTT. It is translated as CASSEMDGGNQPQHF.

The rearrangement links TRBV12-5 to TRBJ2-3, with 13 bases matching TRBD2. The V segment lost 6 bases and the J segment 3 bases; nucleotides outside the gene matches: 3. Germline values: CDR1 LGHNT, CDR2 FRNRAP. This CDR3 spans 15 amino acids. CDR3 nucleotides: TGTGCTAGTGGATCGACTAGCGGGGGGACAGATACGCAGTATTTT. This encodes CASGSTSGGTDTQYF.

CDR3 bases: TGTGCCAGTACCTCACTCCAGGGAGGGCTTTCTGGAAACACCATATATTTT. This codes for CASTSLQGGLSGNTIYF. The chain combines TRBV19 with TRBJ1-3; D is possibly TRBD1 (5 bases). CDR3 length equals 17 residues. Trimming stripped 7 bases from V and 1 base from J, with 20 bases between. The germline V gene has CDR1 LNHDA and CDR2 SQIVND (reference sequence).

The chain uses TRBV6-5 and TRBJ2-7; 11 bases match TRBD1. V lost 8 bases, J lost 4 bases, and 4 bases stayed unmatched. Germline loops: CDR1 MNHEY, CDR2 SVGAGI. The CDR3 covers 13 residues. CDR3 sequence reads: CASWGQGGYEQYF. The CDR3, as DNA: TGTGCCAGCTGGGGACAGGGGGGTTACGAGCAGTACTTC.

The V and J genes are TRBV7-9 and TRBJ1-1, with a possible D match to TRBD1 (6 bases). The germline V and J ends were trimmed by 5 bases and 1 base, with 17 bases remaining between them. From germline, CDR1 is SEHNR and CDR2 FQNEAQ (reference sequence). There are 16 residues in the CDR3. CDR3 protein: CASSPQGQAPNTEAFF. The DNA of the CDR3 is TGTGCCAGCAGCCCACAGGGCCAAGCACCGAACACTGAAGCTTTCTTT. Full variable domain (outside the CDR3, taken from reference TRBV7-9 and TRBJ1-1): DTGVSQNPRHKITKRGQNVTFRCDPISEHNRLYWYRQTLGQGPEFLTYFQNEAQLEKSRLLSDRFSAERPKGSFSTLEIQRTEQGDSAMYLCASSPQGQAPNTEAFFGQGTRLTVV.

The rearrangement joins TRBV9 to TRBJ2-3; D may be TRBD1 or TRBD2 (5 bases each). Germline CDR1 and CDR2: SGDLS and YYNGEE. Trimming left V 3 bases short and J 4 bases short, with 12 bases between. The CDR3 loop spans 14 amino acids. The CDR3 sequence: CASSGGNRPDTQYF. In DNA form, the CDR3 reads TGTGCCAGCAGCGGGGGGAACAGACCAGATACGCAGTATTTT.

The chain couples TRBV15 to TRBJ2-1; 10 nucleotides line up with TRBD2. There are 15 residues in the CDR3. CDR1 is LNHNV and CDR2 is YYDKDF in the germline V gene (reference sequence). After removal of 1 base from V and 5 bases from J, the junction contained 2 bases not matched to a gene. The chain's CDR3 is CATSRGTSGNNEQFF. CDR3 in DNA: TGTGCCACCAGCAGAGGGACTAGCGGTAACAATGAGCAGTTCTTC. Filled out from reference TRBV15 and TRBJ2-1, the complete variable domain reads DAMVIQNPRYQVTQFGKPVTLSCSQTLNHNVMYWYQQKSSQAPKLLFHYYDKDFNNEADTPDNFQSRRPNTSFCFLDIRSPGLGDTAMYLCATSRGTSGNNEQFFGPGTRLTVL.

This rearrangement joins TRBV2 to TRBJ1-2, with D unclear. The CDR3 length is 14 residues. V was cut by 1 base and J by 1 base, with 7 bases left in between. In germline, CDR1 is SNHLY, CDR2 FYNNEI. CDR3 in DNA: TGTGCCAGCAGTGAAGGATTGGTTAACTATGGCTACACCTTC. This gives the protein CASSEGLVNYGYTF.

This clone turned up a few times. CDR3 sequence: CASSSQQNTEAFF. The CDR3 nucleotides read TGTGCCAGCAGCTCCCAGCAGAACACTGAAGCTTTCTTT. This chain uses TRBV7-2 with TRBJ1-1, with D uncertain. This CDR3 region has 13 residues. Trimming pared 4 bases from V and 1 base from J, leaving 7 bases between. Germline CDR1 is SGHTA and CDR2 is FQGNSA.

V gene TRBV24-1 combines with J gene TRBJ1-2, with TRBD1 as a possible D gene (6 bases). Trimming shortened V by 5 bases and J by 8 bases, and 14 bases separated the two germline ends. The CDR3 is made up of 13 amino acids. Germline V CDR1 and CDR2: KGHDR, SFDVKD. Here the CDR3 DNA reads TGTGCCACCAGTGGGGCAGGGGTAATCGGCTACACCTTC. Residues: CATSGAGVIGYTF.

The chain uses TRBV28 and TRBJ1-4; D gene unclear. Germline CDR1 is MDHEN and CDR2 is SYDVKM. Trimming removed 1 base from V and 13 bases from J, with 7 bases in between. The CDR3 sequence is 11 residues long. The CDR3 loop reads CASSLSRVLFF. CDR3 DNA: TGTGCCAGCAGTTTATCCCGGGTACTGTTTTTT.

V and J are TRBV9 and TRBJ1-5; no definite D call. This CDR3 contains 14 residues. Trimming took 0 bases from V and 9 from J, leaving 13 bases between them. The germline V gene has CDR1 SGDLS and CDR2 YYNGEE. The CDR3, as DNA: TGTGCCAGCAGCGTAGACGGTACGGGCCGGCCCCAGCATTTT. Translation gives CASSVDGTGRPQHF.

This chain links TRBV5-1 with TRBJ2-3; D is unresolved. Trimming took 0 bases from V and 0 from J, leaving 8 bases between them. In germline, CDR1 is SGHRS, CDR2 YFSETQ. This CDR3 is 15 amino acids long. DNA of the CDR3: TGCGCCAGCAGCTTGGCCTGGGCTAGCACAGATACGCAGTATTTT. It codes for CASSLAWASTDTQYF.

The V gene is TRBV5-1, the J gene TRBJ2-1; D is possibly TRBD1 (6 bases). The CDR3 is made up of 14 amino acids. Germline CDR1 is SGHRS and CDR2 is YFSETQ. Between the trimmed V and J ends, which lost 3 bases and 5 bases, there was a span of 12 bases. DNA of the CDR3: TGCGCCAGCAGCTGGGGGACAATAAACAATGAGCAGTTCTTC. It translates to CASSWGTINNEQFF.

The rearrangement uses TRBV28 and TRBJ2-2; a weak D match, TRBD1 (6 bases). This CDR3 region has 14 residues. V dropped 8 bases and J dropped 6 bases, with 16 bases sitting between them. Germline CDR1 is MDHEN and CDR2 is SYDVKM. Here the CDR3 reads CASVDQGSPGELFF. CDR3 nucleotides: TGTGCCAGCGTGGACCAGGGGAGCCCCGGGGAGCTGTTTTTT. Filled out from reference TRBV28 and TRBJ2-2, the complete variable domain reads DVKVTQSSRYLVKRTGEKVFLECVQDMDHENMFWYRQDPGLGLRLIYFSYDVKMKEKGDIPEGYSVSREKKERFSLILESASTNQTSMYLCASVDQGSPGELFFGEGSRLTVL.

This chain uses TRBV3-1 (or the pseudogene TRBV3-2) with TRBJ2-3; no definite D call. This CDR3 is built from 16 residues. The V gene's germline CDR1 is LGHDT and CDR2 YNNKEL (reference sequence). Trimming took 1 base from V and 7 from J, leaving 18 bases between them. For the CDR3, the DNA is TGTGCCAGCAGCCAAGTCACGATGTTAGAGTCCCATACGCAGTATTTT. It specifies CASSQVTMLESHTQYF.

J is TRBJ1-6 and V is TRBV9, with D possibly matching TRBD1 (6 bases). V was shortened by 3 bases and J by 14 bases, with 21 bases between the two germline ends. The CDR3 runs to 15 residues. Per the germline V gene, CDR1 is SGDLS and CDR2 is YYNGEE. The CDR3 protein is CASSASGLGGDTLHF. The CDR3 region has the DNA TGTGCCAGCAGCGCTTCGGGGCTTGGGGGCGATACCCTCCACTTT.

The table lists this clone with a count of one. V gene TRBV5-1 combines with J gene TRBJ1-1; D unclear. V was clipped by 2 bases and J by 0 bases, with 11 bases between them. CDR1 is SGHRS and CDR2 is YFSETQ in the germline V gene. The CDR3 has 15 residues. The chain's CDR3 is CASSFRTNMNTEAFF. The CDR3 coding sequence is TGCGCCAGCAGCTTCCGGACCAATATGAACACTGAAGCTTTCTTT.

This clone was seen only a few times. V and J are TRBV24-1 and TRBJ1-4; the D is unclear. Looked up from germline, CDR1 is KGHDR and CDR2 is SFDVKD. Trimming shortened V by 2 bases and J by 3 bases, and 12 bases separated the two germline ends. The CDR3 sequence is 16 residues long. The DNA of the CDR3 is TGTGCCACCAGTGATTATACTTACCGGGCTAATGAAAAACTGTTTTTT. Its protein is CATSDYTYRANEKLFF.

The chain couples TRBV5-4 to TRBJ2-5; TRBD2 might be the D (6 bases). Trimming pared 9 bases from V and 4 bases from J, leaving 10 bases between. The CDR3 runs to 11 residues. CDR1 and CDR2 (germline): SGHNT, YYREEE (reference sequence). The DNA for the CDR3 is TGTGCCACAAGAGCGGGAGAGACCCAGTACTTC. This gives the protein CATRAGETQYF.

The chain carries TRBV6-5 and TRBJ1-2, with TRBD1 as a possible D gene (5 bases). This CDR3 has 14 residues. Germline V gene data show CDR1 as MNHEY and CDR2 as SVGAGI. Trimming took 5 bases from V and 1 from J, leaving 11 bases between them. The CDR3 DNA sequence: TGTGCCAGCAGTCTACAGGCCGTTAACTATGGCTACACCTTC. Amino acid sequence: CASSLQAVNYGYTF.

The chain employs TRBV4-1 and TRBJ1-5, with 7 positions matching TRBD1. The CDR3 has 14 residues. CDR1 is MGHRA, CDR2 YSYEKL, per germline. With V trimmed by 3 bases and J by 9 bases, 8 bases remained unmatched. The CDR3 coding sequence is TGCGCCAGCAGCCAGGGACAGCTCCGTTCGCCCCAGCATTTT. Translated, it gives CASSQGQLRSPQHF.

The CDR3 nucleotides are TGTGCCAGCAGCTCCATCCTGACTAGAGGTAGAGAGCAGTTCTTC. Amino acids: CASSSILTRGREQFF. V gene TRBV7-9 combines with J gene TRBJ2-1, with D tentatively TRBD2 (6 bases). Per germline, CDR1 SEHNR and CDR2 FQNEAQ (reference sequence). This CDR3 has 15 residues. The V and J ends lost 4 bases and 10 bases respectively, with 20 bases between them.

This rearrangement joins TRBV5-1 to TRBJ2-1; tentatively, D is TRBD1 (6 bases). Trimming took 0 bases from V and 5 from J, leaving 12 bases between them. Germline V lookup: CDR1 SGHRS, CDR2 YFSETQ. CDR3 length: 15 residues. Here the CDR3 reads CASSLVRQENNEQFF. The CDR3 region has the DNA TGCGCCAGCAGCTTGGTAAGACAGGAAAACAATGAGCAGTTCTTC.

The chain links TRBV6-6 to TRBJ2-3; D tentatively fits TRBD1 or TRBD2 (5 bases each). CDR3 size: 15 residues. Trimming shortened V by 8 bases and J by 2 bases, and 17 bases separated the two germline ends. Germline-derived CDR1 and CDR2 are MNHNY and SVGAGI (reference sequence). In nucleotides, the CDR3 is TGTGCCAGCCTCGTTCGAGGGGACCTCACAGATACGCAGTATTTT. Translated: CASLVRGDLTDTQYF.